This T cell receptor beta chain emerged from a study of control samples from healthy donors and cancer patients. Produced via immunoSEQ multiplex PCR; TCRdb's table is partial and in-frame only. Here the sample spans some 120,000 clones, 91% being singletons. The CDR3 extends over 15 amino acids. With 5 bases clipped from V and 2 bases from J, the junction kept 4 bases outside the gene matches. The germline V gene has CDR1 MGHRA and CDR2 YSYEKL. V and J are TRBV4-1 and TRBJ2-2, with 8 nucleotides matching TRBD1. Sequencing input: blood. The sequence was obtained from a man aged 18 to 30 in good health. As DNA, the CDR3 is TGCGCCAGCAGCTTGGACAGGGCCAACACCGGGGAGCTGTTTTTT. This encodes CASSLDRANTGELFF.